The next 7 T cell receptor beta chains were all read from a single sample in a study of T cell responses to AZD1222 COVID-19 vaccine. The table came from immunoSEQ multiplex PCR; TCRdb's copy has only in-frame clones and leaves some out. The data show about 76,000 clones, around 80% seen once. The starting material was peripheral blood, obtained 28 days after the second dose of the MenACWY control vaccine. The receptors derive from an adult who received the MenACWY meningococcal vaccine as a control.

This clone was seen more than once but under ten times. CDR3 nucleotide sequence: TGTGCCAGCAGTCCGACAGGGAGGTATGGCTACACCTTC. This sequence encodes CASSPTGRYGYTF. The chain couples TRBV12-3 or TRBV12-4 to TRBJ1-2; 7 nucleotides match TRBD1. J gave up 5 bases and V 5 bases, and 5 bases lay outside the gene matches. The CDR3 contains 13 residues.

This clone was detected only a few times. This sample includes further DNA sequences coding for the same CDR3. The chain links TRBV19 to TRBJ1-5, with D hard to call. This CDR3 is 12 amino acids long. Germline V lookup: CDR1 LNHDA, CDR2 SQIVND (reference sequence). Trimming stripped 3 bases from V and 4 bases from J, with 4 bases between. The CDR3 DNA follows: TGTGCCAGTAGTATTAGTAATCAGCCCCAGCATTTT. It is translated as CASSISNQPQHF.

The chain recombines TRBV11-3 with TRBJ1-1; no clear D gene. Germline V lookup: CDR1 SGHNT, CDR2 YENEEA. The V and J ends lost 11 bases and 4 bases respectively, with 11 bases between them. CDR3 length equals 11 residues. The DNA of the CDR3 is TGTGCCGCTGGAGATTTCACTGAAGCTTTCTTT. It yields the protein CAAGDFTEAFF.

This clone has only a few counts. The J gene is TRBJ1-2, the V gene TRBV29-1; 8 nucleotides align to TRBD1. CDR1 SQVTM and CDR2 ANQGSEA come from the germline V gene. The CDR3 contains 14 residues. V lost 7 bases and J lost 8; bases outside the gene matches: 15. CDR3 nucleotides: TGCAGCGCGCCTCGGACAGGGCCTATTGGGGGCTACACCTTC. Protein product: CSAPRTGPIGGYTF.

The chain joins TRBV2 to TRBJ1-5, with 9 bases aligning to TRBD1. CDR3 length: 15 residues. The junction had 5 bases not matched to a gene; V was cut back by 7 bases and J by 1 base. Looked up from germline, CDR1 is SNHLY and CDR2 is FYNNEI. CDR3 residues: CASNRQGGSNQPQHF. Written as DNA, the CDR3 is TGTGCCAGCAACCGACAGGGGGGAAGCAATCAGCCCCAGCATTTT.

CDR3 amino acids: CASSILLGTEAFF. CDR3 in DNA: TGTGCCAGTAGTATCTTGCTAGGCACTGAAGCTTTCTTT. J is TRBJ1-1 and V is TRBV19, with no clear D. CDR3 size: 13 residues. Looked up from germline, CDR1 is LNHDA and CDR2 is SQIVND (reference sequence). The V end lost 3 bases, the J end lost 4 bases, and 9 bases lay between the germline ends.

The V gene is TRBV19, the J gene TRBJ2-1; possible D gene TRBD2, 5 bases. The CDR3 consists of 12 residues. CDR1 is LNHDA and CDR2 is SQIVND in the germline V gene (reference sequence). V was pared by 7 bases and J by 9 bases, with 13 bases between. The CDR3 loop is CASISSFGEQFF. In nucleotides, the CDR3 is TGTGCCAGTATCTCTAGCTTCGGTGAGCAGTTCTTC.